The 13 T cell receptor beta chains below were found in one sample sequenced in a study of beta chain features in type 1 diabetes. Expressed TCRB transcripts were sequenced because the entire RNA isolate underwent reverse transcription. Assay used: immunoSEQ multiplex PCR; TCRdb lists only in-frame clones, some missing. This sample has 350,000 to 450,000 clones; more than 12% occur once, and the top ten carry approximately 0.02%. Specimen: naive CD4+ T cells from blood. The receptors stem from a woman between 18 and 29 years old in good health.

The chain couples TRBV19 to TRBJ2-1; TRBD1 matches at 8 bases. Unmatched junction bases numbered 10, after V lost 7 bases and J lost 5 bases. This CDR3 is built from 15 residues. CDR1 and CDR2 from the germline V gene are LNHDA and SQIVND (reference sequence). The CDR3: CASTGGEYLDNEQFF. The DNA for the CDR3 is TGTGCCAGTACAGGGGGCGAATACTTAGACAATGAGCAGTTCTTC.

The chain recombines TRBV11-2 with TRBJ1-5, with D uncertain. V dropped 2 bases and J dropped 2 bases, with 7 bases sitting between them. This CDR3 has 14 amino acids. The germline V gene encodes CDR1 SGHAT and CDR2 FQNNGV. The CDR3 nucleotides read TGTGCCAGCAGCTTATACCAGGGCAATCAGCCCCAGCATTTT. It translates to CASSLYQGNQPQHF.

This clone was seen a handful of times. The chain carries TRBV30 and TRBJ2-2; TRBD2 might be the D (5 bases). Trimming shortened V by 3 bases and J by 7 bases, and 12 bases separated the two germline ends. The CDR3 extends over 13 amino acids. Germline V gene sequence: CDR1 GTSNPN, CDR2 SVGIG (reference sequence). CDR3 DNA: TGTGCCTGGAGCAAGTGGGGAGTCGGGGAGCTGTTTTTT. Its protein is CAWSKWGVGELFF.

The rearrangement links TRBV7-9 to TRBJ1-2; 9 nucleotides align to TRBD1. Trimming removed 2 bases from V and 4 bases from J; junction bases left unmatched: 2. Germline V gene sequence: CDR1 SEHNR, CDR2 FQNEAQ (reference sequence). CDR3 size: 14 residues. The CDR3 bases are TGTGCCAGCAGCTTAAACAGGGGGCCCTATGGCTACACCTTC. It encodes CASSLNRGPYGYTF.

V and J are TRBV4-3 and TRBJ2-6, with D possibly matching TRBD1 (6 bases). Trimming pared 2 bases from V and 2 bases from J, leaving 13 bases between. This CDR3 contains 17 residues. Looked up from germline, CDR1 is LGHNA and CDR2 is YSLEER. In DNA, the CDR3 is TGCGCCAGCAGCCAACTGACAGGATCTACTGGGGCCAACGTCCTGACTTTC. Protein: CASSQLTGSTGANVLTF.

This chain connects TRBV19 to TRBJ2-1, with D possibly TRBD1 on 5 matching bases. Trimming removed 4 bases from V and 6 bases from J, with 13 bases in between. The CDR3 loop spans 14 amino acids. Looked up from germline, CDR1 is LNHDA and CDR2 is SQIVND (reference sequence). CDR3 nucleotide sequence: TGTGCCAGTAGTAAGACAGCGCCCCTCAATGAGCAGTTCTTC. This encodes CASSKTAPLNEQFF.

This clone has more than one count but fewer than ten. The chain recombines TRBV29-1 with TRBJ2-1; 9 bases map to TRBD2. J was trimmed by 0 bases and V by 4 bases; bases with no gene match: 7. The germline CDR1 and CDR2 sequences are SQVTM and ANQGSEA. The CDR3 has 16 residues. The CDR3: CSVGDISGSSYNEQFF. As DNA, the CDR3 is TGCAGCGTTGGGGACATTAGCGGGAGCTCCTACAATGAGCAGTTCTTC.

A few counts support this clone. This sample includes further DNA sequences coding for the same CDR3. This chain links TRBV5-1 with TRBJ1-1; no clear D gene. The CDR3 has 13 residues. Germline V gene data show CDR1 as SGHRS and CDR2 as YFSETQ. Trimming stripped 2 bases from V and 2 bases from J, with 7 bases between. This CDR3 is CASSLQRNTEAFF. The CDR3 region has the DNA TGCGCCAGCAGCTTACAGAGAAACACTGAAGCTTTCTTT. The whole variable domain, remainder taken from reference TRBV5-1 and TRBJ1-1, is KAGVTQTPRYLIKTRGQQVTLSCSPISGHRSVSWYQQTPGQGLQFLFEYFSETQRNKGNFPGRFSGRQFSNSRSEMNVSTLELGDSALYLCASSLQRNTEAFFGQGTRLTVV.

This sequence joins TRBV28 and TRBJ2-3; 11 bases agree with TRBD2. The CDR3 is 13 amino acids. Unmatched junction bases numbered 6, after V lost 11 bases and J lost 5 bases. Germline V gives CDR1 MDHEN, CDR2 SYDVKM. The CDR3 DNA reads TGTGCCGGAACTAGCGGGAGAGAAGATACGCAGTATTTT. This sequence encodes CAGTSGREDTQYF. Together with reference TRBV28 and TRBJ2-3, the CDR3 gives the full variable domain: DVKVTQSSRYLVKRTGEKVFLECVQDMDHENMFWYRQDPGLGLRLIYFSYDVKMKEKGDIPEGYSVSREKKERFSLILESASTNQTSMYLCAGTSGREDTQYFGPGTRLTVL.

This clone has only a few counts. The chain employs TRBV13 and TRBJ2-7; possible D gene TRBD1, 5 bases. Per the germline V gene, CDR1 is PRHDT and CDR2 is FYEKMQ (reference sequence). V lost 3 bases to trimming and J lost 0 bases, with 12 bases between them. CDR3 length: 15 amino acids. The CDR3 spells CASSFGQHSSYEQYF. CDR3 DNA sequence: TGTGCCAGCAGCTTCGGACAACACAGCTCCTACGAGCAGTACTTC.

This rearrangement joins TRBV23-1 to TRBJ2-1; TRBD1 agrees at 12 bases. TRBV23-1 is identified as an open reading frame with a role that is uncertain. Unmatched junction bases numbered 17, after V lost 9 bases and J lost 8 bases. This CDR3 has 17 residues. CDR3 coding DNA: TGCGCCAGTGGTCCCTCTGTAGGGACAGGGGGCTCTCATGAGCAGTTCTTC. As protein: CASGPSVGTGGSHEQFF.

This clone was seen more than once but under ten times. This sequence joins TRBV25-1 and TRBJ2-5; D uncertain. Germline V gives CDR1 MGHDK, CDR2 SYGVNS. The CDR3 contains 11 residues. The V end lost 3 bases, the J end lost 5 bases, and 4 bases lay between the germline ends. CDR3 residues: CASSDLETQYF. In DNA, the CDR3 is TGTGCCAGCAGTGACCTCGAGACCCAGTACTTC.

This clone was counted between two and nine times. V gene TRBV18 combines with J gene TRBJ2-1, with 9 bases fitting TRBD2. The CDR3 is 16 amino acids. V was clipped by 1 base and J by 7 bases; unmatched bases: 8. Germline V gene sequence: CDR1 KGHSH, CDR2 LQKENI. The DNA of the CDR3 is TGTGCCAGCTCACCACGAGGGCGGGAGGGCAGAAATGAGCAGTTCTTC. Translating gives CASSPRGREGRNEQFF.